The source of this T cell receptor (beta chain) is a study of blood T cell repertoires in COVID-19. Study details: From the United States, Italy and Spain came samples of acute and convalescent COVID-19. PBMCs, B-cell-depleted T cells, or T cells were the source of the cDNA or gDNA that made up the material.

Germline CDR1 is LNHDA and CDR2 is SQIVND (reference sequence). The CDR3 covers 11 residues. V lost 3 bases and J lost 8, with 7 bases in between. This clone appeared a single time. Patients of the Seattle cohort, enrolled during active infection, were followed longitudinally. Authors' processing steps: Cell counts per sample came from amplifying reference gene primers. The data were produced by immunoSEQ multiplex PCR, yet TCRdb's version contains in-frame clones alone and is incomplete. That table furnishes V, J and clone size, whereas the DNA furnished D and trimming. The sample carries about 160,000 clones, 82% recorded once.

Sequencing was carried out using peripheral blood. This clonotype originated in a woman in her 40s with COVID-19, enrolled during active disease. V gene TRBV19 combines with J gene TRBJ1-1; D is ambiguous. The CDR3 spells CASSITAEAFF. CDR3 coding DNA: TGTGCCAGTAGTATTACAGCCGAAGCTTTCTTT.